This TCR beta chain was recorded in a study of T cell responses to AZD1222 COVID-19 vaccine. Overall study: Some second doses came at about 4 weeks and others at about 12 weeks; these were pooled.

With regard to this clone: Its specificity is unknown. Other DNA sequences in the sample encode the same CDR3.

Repertoires were generated with immunoSEQ multiplex PCR, while TCRdb's copy carries only in-frame clones and drops some. The sample lists more than 85,000 clones; 70% to 90% were seen once. The V and J ends lost 2 bases and 4 bases respectively, with 3 bases between them. This CDR3 comprises 12 residues. The germline gives CDR1 KGHSH, CDR2 LQKENI. Study findings and constraints: At baseline, just five to seven AZD1222 recipients tested seropositive.

The sample consisted of peripheral blood, taken on day 0 of AZD1222 vaccination. The receptor comes from an adult in good health. The genes are TRBV18 and TRBJ1-3; D gene ambiguous. The CDR3 region is CASSPEGNTIYF. The DNA of the CDR3 is TGTGCCAGCTCACCAGAGGGAAACACCATATATTTT.